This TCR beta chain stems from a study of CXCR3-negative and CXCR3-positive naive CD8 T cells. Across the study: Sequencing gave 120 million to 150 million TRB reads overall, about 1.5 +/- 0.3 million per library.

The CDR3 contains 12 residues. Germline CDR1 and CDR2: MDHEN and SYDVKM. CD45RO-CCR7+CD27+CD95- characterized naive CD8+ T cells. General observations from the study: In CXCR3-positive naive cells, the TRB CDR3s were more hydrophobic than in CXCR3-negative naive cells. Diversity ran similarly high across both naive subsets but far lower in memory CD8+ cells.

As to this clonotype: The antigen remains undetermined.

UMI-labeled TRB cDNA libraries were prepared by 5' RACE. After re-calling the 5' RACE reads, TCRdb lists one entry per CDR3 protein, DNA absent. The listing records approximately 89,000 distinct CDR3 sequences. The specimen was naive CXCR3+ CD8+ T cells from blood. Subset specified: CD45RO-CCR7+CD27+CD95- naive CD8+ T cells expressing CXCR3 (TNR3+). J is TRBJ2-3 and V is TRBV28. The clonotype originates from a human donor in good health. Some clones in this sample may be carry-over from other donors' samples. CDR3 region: CASSFFADTQYF.